The 11 T cell receptor beta chains below were found in one sample sequenced in a study of blood T cell repertoires in COVID-19. Sequencing used immunoSEQ multiplex PCR; TCRdb keeps in-frame clones, though not all of them. The sample has 50,000 to 85,000 clones; less than 85% are singletons. The sequencing sample was made of peripheral blood. All receptors come from a man aged 55 to 70 with acute or convalescent COVID-19.

V usage is TRBV11-2 and J usage is TRBJ1-1; no clear D. V dropped 1 base and J dropped 1 base, with 10 bases sitting between them. This CDR3 is built from 15 residues. In germline, CDR1 is SGHAT, CDR2 FQNNGV. DNA for the CDR3: TGTGCCAGCAGCTTAGGGCAGGTGCGGAACACTGAAGCTTTCTTT. Amino acids: CASSLGQVRNTEAFF.

The chain recombines TRBV5-1 with TRBJ2-5; 10 bases line up with TRBD1. CDR3 length: 14 residues. Germline CDR1 SGHRS, CDR2 YFSETQ. Unmatched junction bases numbered 4, after V lost 4 bases and J lost 4 bases. The CDR3 coding sequence is TGCGCCAGCAGCCCGACAGGGGGCGTAGAGACCCAGTACTTC. Encoded protein: CASSPTGGVETQYF.

The chain couples TRBV15 to TRBJ1-3; the match to TRBD1 covers 10 bases. This CDR3 contains 15 residues. J was trimmed by 2 bases and V by 5 bases; bases with no gene match: 3. Germline CDR1 reads LNHNV; CDR2 reads YYDKDF (reference sequence). In DNA form, the CDR3 reads TGTGCCACCAGCGCCGGGACAGGGGCTGGAAACACCATATATTTT. As protein: CATSAGTGAGNTIYF.

J is TRBJ1-3 and V is TRBV6-5; 7 bases agree with TRBD1. The CDR3 length is 14 residues. J gave up 10 bases and V 5 bases, and 11 bases lay outside the gene matches. The germline V gene has CDR1 MNHEY and CDR2 SVGAGI. CDR3 sequence reads: CASSTGTDTKTIYF. Here the CDR3 DNA reads TGTGCCAGCAGTACCGGGACAGACACCAAGACCATATATTTT.

This chain connects TRBV18 to TRBJ1-2, with D perhaps matching TRBD1 (6 bases). Germline V gene data show CDR1 as KGHSH and CDR2 as LQKENI. Trimming left V 3 bases short and J 6 bases short, with 17 bases between. CDR3 length: 15 amino acids. DNA of the CDR3: TGTGCCAGCTCACCCAAAGGGGCAGGGGTTGATGGCTACACCTTC. Amino acid sequence: CASSPKGAGVDGYTF.

This clone was detected only a few times. The V gene is TRBV21-1, the J gene TRBJ1-2. TRBV21-1 corresponds to a pseudogene. The length of the CDR3 is 17 residues. The chain's CDR3 is CASSKGERTGFVYGYTF. The CDR3 nucleotides read TGTGCCAGCAGCAAAGGGGAAAGGACGGGATTCGTCTATGGCTACACCTTC.

The chain carries TRBV5-1 and TRBJ2-3, with a possible D match to TRBD1 (6 bases). CDR1 and CDR2 from the germline V gene are SGHRS and YFSETQ. The CDR3 length is 15 residues. V shed 2 bases and J shed 2 bases, with 12 bases lying between them. This CDR3 reads CASSFSGVFTDTQYF. Written as DNA, the CDR3 is TGCGCCAGCAGCTTTTCAGGGGTTTTCACAGATACGCAGTATTTT.

This rearrangement joins TRBV14 to TRBJ1-2; D not certain. This CDR3 has 14 amino acids. Germline V CDR1 and CDR2: SGHDN, FVKESK. Trimming removed 0 bases at V and 8 bases at J, with 13 bases between. This CDR3 is CASSQDPRAGGYTF. CDR3 DNA sequence: TGTGCCAGCAGCCAAGATCCGAGGGCGGGGGGCTACACCTTC.

The rearrangement uses TRBV5-1 and TRBJ2-3; TRBD1 aligns across 10 bases. Germline V gene sequence: CDR1 SGHRS, CDR2 YFSETQ. Germline trimming cut 0 bases from V and 1 base from J; bases unmatched to any gene: 2. The CDR3 spans 16 residues. CDR3 nucleotide sequence: TGCGCCAGCAGCTTGGATGGGACAGGGGGCACAGATACGCAGTATTTT. This gives the protein CASSLDGTGGTDTQYF. Full variable domain (missing parts from reference TRBV5-1 and TRBJ2-3): KAGVTQTPRYLIKTRGQQVTLSCSPISGHRSVSWYQQTPGQGLQFLFEYFSETQRNKGNFPGRFSGRQFSNSRSEMNVSTLELGDSALYLCASSLDGTGGTDTQYFGPGTRLTVL.

Here the CDR3 reads CASSLVVNSNQPQHF. In nucleotides, the CDR3 is TGTGCCAGCAGCCTCGTTGTAAATAGCAATCAGCCCCAGCATTTT. This chain links TRBV7-2 with TRBJ1-5; D not certain. Germline-derived CDR1 and CDR2 are SGHTA and FQGNSA. V lost 5 bases to trimming and J lost 0 bases, with 11 bases between them. CDR3 length equals 15 residues.

The V call is TRBV7-2, the J call TRBJ1-1; a possible D gene is TRBD1 (6 bases). CDR1 is SGHTA, CDR2 FQGNSA, per germline. This CDR3 comprises 14 residues. Deletions cut 7 bases from V and 7 bases from J, with 19 bases between. CDR3 coding DNA: TGTGCCAGCATCCCCCTACCAGGGGCGGTTGAAGCTTTCTTT. This codes for CASIPLPGAVEAFF.